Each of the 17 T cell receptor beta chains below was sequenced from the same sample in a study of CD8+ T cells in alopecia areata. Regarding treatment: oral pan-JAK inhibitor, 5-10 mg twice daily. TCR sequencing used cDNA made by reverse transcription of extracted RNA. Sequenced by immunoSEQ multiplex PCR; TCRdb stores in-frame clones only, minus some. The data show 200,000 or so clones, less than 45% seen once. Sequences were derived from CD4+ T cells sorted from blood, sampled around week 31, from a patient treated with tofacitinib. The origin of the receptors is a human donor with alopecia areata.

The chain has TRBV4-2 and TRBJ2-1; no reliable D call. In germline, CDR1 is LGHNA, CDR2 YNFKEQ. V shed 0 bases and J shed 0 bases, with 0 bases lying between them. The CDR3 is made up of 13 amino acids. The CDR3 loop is CASSQDSYNEQFF. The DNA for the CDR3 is TGTGCCAGCAGCCAAGACTCCTACAATGAGCAGTTCTTC.

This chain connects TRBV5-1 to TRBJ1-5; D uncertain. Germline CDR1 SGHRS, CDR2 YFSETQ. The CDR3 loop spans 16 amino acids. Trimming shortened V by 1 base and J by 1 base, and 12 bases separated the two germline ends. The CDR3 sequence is CASSLLPGISNQPQHF. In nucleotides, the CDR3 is TGCGCCAGCAGCTTGCTACCGGGGATCAGCAATCAGCCCCAGCATTTT.

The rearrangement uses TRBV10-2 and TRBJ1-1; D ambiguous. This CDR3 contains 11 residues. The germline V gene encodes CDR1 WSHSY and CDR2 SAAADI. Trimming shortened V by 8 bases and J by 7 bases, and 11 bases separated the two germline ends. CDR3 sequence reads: CASGQKHEAFF. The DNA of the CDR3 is TGCGCCAGCGGGCAGAAGCATGAAGCTTTCTTT.

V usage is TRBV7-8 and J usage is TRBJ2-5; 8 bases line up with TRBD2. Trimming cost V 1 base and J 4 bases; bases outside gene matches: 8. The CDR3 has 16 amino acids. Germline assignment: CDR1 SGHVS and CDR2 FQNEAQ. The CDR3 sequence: CASSLVVRAGVETQYF. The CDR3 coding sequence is TGTGCCAGCAGCTTAGTCGTCAGAGCGGGAGTAGAGACCCAGTACTTC.

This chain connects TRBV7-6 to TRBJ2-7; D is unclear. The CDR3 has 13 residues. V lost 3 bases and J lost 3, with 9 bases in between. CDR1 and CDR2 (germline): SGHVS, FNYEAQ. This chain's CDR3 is CASSLVHLYEQYF. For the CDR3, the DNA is TGTGCCAGCAGCTTGGTTCACCTCTACGAGCAGTACTTC.

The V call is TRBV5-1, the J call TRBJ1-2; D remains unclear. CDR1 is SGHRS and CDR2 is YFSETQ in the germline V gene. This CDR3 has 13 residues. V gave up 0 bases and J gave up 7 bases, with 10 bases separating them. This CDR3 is CASSLDPEAGYTF. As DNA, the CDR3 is TGCGCCAGCAGCTTGGACCCCGAAGCTGGCTACACCTTC.

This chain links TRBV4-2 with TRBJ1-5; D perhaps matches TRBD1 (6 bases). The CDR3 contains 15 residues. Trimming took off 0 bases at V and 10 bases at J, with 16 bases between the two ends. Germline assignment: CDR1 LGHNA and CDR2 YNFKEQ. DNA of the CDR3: TGTGCCAGCAGCCAAGATCGGACAGTAAGAGGTCCCCAGCATTTT. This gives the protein CASSQDRTVRGPQHF.

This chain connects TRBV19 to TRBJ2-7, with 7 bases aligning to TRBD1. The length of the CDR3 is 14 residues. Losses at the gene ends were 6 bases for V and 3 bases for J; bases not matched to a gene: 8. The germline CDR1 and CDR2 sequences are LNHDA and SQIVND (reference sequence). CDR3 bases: TGTGCCAGTAGGACAGGGTTCGGCCACTACGAGCAGTACTTC. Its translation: CASRTGFGHYEQYF.

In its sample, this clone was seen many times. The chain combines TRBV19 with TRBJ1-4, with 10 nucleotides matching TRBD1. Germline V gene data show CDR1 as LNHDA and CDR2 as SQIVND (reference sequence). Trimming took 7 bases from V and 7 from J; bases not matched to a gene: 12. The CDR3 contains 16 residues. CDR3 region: CASNRSPGQGTEKLFF. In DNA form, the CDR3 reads TGTGCCAGTAATCGATCACCGGGACAGGGGACTGAAAAACTGTTTTTT.

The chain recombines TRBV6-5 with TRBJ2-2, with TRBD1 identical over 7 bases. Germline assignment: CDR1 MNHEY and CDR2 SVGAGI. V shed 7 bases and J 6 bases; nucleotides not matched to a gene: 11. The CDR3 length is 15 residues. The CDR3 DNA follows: TGTGCCAGCAATCGACAGGGACCCCTATCCGGGGAGCTGTTTTTT. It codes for CASNRQGPLSGELFF.

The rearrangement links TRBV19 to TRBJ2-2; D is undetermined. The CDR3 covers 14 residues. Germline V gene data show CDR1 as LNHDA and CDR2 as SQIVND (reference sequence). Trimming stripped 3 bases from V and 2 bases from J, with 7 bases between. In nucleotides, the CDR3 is TGTGCCAGTAGTATTCCCCCAAACACCGGGGAGCTGTTTTTT. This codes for CASSIPPNTGELFF.

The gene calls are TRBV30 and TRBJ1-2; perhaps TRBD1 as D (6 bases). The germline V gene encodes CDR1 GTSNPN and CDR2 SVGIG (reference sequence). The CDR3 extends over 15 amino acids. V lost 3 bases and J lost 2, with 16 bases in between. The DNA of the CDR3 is TGTGCCTGGAGCGACCAGGGGACATCGAACTATGGCTACACCTTC. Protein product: CAWSDQGTSNYGYTF.

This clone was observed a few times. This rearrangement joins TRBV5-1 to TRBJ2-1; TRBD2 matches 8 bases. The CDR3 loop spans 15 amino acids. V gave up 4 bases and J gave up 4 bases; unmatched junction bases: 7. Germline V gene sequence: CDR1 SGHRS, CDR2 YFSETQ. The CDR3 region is CASSAPGLGYNEQFF. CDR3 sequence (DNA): TGCGCCAGCAGCGCGCCGGGACTAGGATACAATGAGCAGTTCTTC.

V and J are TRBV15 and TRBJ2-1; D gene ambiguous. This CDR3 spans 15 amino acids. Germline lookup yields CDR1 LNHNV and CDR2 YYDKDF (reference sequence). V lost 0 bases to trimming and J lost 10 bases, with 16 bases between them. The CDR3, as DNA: TGTGCCACCAGCAGAGAACCAGTTGGCGGCTGGGAGCAGTTCTTC. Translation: CATSREPVGGWEQFF.

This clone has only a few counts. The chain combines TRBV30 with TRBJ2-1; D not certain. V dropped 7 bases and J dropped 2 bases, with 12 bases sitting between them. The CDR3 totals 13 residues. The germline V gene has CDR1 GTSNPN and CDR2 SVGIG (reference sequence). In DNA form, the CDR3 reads TGTGCCTCCGACGGGCAGACCTACAATGAGCAGTTCTTC. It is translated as CASDGQTYNEQFF. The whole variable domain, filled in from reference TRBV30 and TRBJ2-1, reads SQTIHQWPATLVQPVGSPLSLECTVEGTSNPNLYWYRQAAGRGLQLLFYSVGIGQISSEVPQNLSASRPQDRQFILSSKKLLLSDSGFYLCASDGQTYNEQFFGPGTRLTVL.

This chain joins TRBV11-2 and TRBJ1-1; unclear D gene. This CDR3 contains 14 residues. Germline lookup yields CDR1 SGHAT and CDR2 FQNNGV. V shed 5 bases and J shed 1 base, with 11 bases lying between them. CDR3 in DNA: TGTGCCAGCAGCCCCCTTTGGCGGAACACTGAAGCTTTCTTT. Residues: CASSPLWRNTEAFF.

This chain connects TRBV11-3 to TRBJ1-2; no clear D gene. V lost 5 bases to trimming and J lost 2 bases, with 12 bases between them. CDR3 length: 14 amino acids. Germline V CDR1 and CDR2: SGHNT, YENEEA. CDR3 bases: TGTGCCAGCAGCCCGCGGACGGAAAACTATGGCTACACCTTC. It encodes CASSPRTENYGYTF. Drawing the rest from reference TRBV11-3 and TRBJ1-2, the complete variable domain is EAGVVQSPRYKIIEKKQPVAFWCNPISGHNTLYWYLQNLGQGPELLIRYENEEAVDDSQLPKDRFSAERLKGVDSTLKIQPAELGDSAVYLCASSPRTENYGYTFGSGTRLTVV.